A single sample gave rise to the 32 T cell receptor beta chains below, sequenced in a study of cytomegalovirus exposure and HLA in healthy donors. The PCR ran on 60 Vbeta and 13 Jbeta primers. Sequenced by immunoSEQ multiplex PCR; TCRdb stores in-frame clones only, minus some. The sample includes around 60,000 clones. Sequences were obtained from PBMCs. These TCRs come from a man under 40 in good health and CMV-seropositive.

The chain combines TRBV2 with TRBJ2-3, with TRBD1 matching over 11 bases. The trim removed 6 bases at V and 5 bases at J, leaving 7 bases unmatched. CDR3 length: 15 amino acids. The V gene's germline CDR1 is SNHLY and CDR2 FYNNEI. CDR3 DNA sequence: TGTGCCAGCAGAGGACAGGGGGCGCCTGGAGATACGCAGTATTTT. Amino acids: CASRGQGAPGDTQYF.

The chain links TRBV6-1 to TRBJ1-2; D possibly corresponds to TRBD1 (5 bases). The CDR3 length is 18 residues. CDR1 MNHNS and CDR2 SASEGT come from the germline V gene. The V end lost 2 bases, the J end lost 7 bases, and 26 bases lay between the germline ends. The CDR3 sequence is CASSELENWGQTDSGYTF. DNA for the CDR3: TGTGCCAGCAGTGAACTGGAAAACTGGGGCCAGACCGATTCTGGCTACACCTTC.

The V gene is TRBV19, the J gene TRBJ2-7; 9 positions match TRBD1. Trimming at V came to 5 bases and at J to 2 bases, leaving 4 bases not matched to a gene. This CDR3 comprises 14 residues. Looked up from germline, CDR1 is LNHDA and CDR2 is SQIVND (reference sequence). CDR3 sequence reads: CASSAGTGTYEQYF. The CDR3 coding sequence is TGTGCCAGTAGTGCCGGGACAGGGACCTACGAGCAGTACTTC.

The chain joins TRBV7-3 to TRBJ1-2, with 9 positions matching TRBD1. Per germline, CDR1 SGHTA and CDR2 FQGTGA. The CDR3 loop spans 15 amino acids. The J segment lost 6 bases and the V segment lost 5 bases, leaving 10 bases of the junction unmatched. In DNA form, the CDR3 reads TGTGCCAGCAGCGCGCCCGGGGACAGGGTCCATGGCTACACCTTC. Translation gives CASSAPGDRVHGYTF.

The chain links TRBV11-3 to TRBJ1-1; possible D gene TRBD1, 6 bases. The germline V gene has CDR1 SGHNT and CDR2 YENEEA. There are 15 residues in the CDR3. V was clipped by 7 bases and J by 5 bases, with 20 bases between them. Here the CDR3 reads CASTPPGGQGTEAFF. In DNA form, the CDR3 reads TGTGCCAGCACCCCTCCGGGGGGCCAAGGGACTGAAGCTTTCTTT. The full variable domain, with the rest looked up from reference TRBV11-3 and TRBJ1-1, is EAGVVQSPRYKIIEKKQPVAFWCNPISGHNTLYWYLQNLGQGPELLIRYENEEAVDDSQLPKDRFSAERLKGVDSTLKIQPAELGDSAVYLCASTPPGGQGTEAFFGQGTRLTVV.

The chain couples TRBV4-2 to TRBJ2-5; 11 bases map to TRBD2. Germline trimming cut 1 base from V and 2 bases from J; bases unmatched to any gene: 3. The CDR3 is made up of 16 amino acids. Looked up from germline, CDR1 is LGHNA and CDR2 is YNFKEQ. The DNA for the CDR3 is TGTGCCAGCAGCCAAGCTAGGACTAGCGGGCAAGAGACCCAGTACTTC. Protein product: CASSQARTSGQETQYF.

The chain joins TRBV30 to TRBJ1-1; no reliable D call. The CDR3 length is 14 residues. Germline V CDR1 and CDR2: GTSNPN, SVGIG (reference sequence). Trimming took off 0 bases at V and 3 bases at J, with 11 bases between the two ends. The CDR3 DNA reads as TGTGCCTGGAGTGTACTGGAGGATTACACTGAAGCTTTCTTT. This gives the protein CAWSVLEDYTEAFF. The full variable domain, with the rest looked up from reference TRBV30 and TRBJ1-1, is SQTIHQWPATLVQPVGSPLSLECTVEGTSNPNLYWYRQAAGRGLQLLFYSVGIGQISSEVPQNLSASRPQDRQFILSSKKLLLSDSGFYLCAWSVLEDYTEAFFGQGTRLTVV.

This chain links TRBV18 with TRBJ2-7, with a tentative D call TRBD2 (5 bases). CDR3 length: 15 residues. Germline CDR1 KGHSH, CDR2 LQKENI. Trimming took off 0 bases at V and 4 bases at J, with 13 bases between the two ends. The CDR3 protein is CASSPPSGIGYEQYF. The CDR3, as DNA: TGTGCCAGCTCACCACCTTCCGGGATCGGGTACGAGCAGTACTTC. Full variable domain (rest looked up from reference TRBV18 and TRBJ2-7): NAGVMQNPRHLVRRRGQEARLRCSPMKGHSHVYWYRQLPEEGLKFMVYLQKENIIDESGMPKERFSAEFPKEGPSILRIQQVVRGDSAAYFCASSPPSGIGYEQYFGPGTRLTVT.

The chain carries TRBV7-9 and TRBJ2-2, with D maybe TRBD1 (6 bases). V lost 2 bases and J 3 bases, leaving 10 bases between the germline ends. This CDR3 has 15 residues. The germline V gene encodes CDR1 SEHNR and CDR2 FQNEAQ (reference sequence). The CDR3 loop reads CASSLTGSYTGELFF. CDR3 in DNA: TGTGCCAGCAGCTTAACAGGGTCTTACACCGGGGAGCTGTTTTTT.

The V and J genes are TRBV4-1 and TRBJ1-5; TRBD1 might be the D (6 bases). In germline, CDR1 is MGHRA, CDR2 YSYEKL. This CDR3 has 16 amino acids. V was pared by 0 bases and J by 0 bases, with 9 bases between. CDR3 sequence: CASSQELRGSNQPQHF. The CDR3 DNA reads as TGCGCCAGCAGCCAAGAACTCAGGGGTAGCAATCAGCCCCAGCATTTT.

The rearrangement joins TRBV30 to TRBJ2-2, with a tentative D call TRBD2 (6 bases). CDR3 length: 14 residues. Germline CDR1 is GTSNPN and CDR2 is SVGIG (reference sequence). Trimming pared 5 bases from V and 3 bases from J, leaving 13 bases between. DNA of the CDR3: TGTGCCTGGGGCCTCTGGAGGGACACCGGGGAGCTGTTTTTT. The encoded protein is CAWGLWRDTGELFF. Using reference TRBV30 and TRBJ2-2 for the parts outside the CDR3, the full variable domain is SQTIHQWPATLVQPVGSPLSLECTVEGTSNPNLYWYRQAAGRGLQLLFYSVGIGQISSEVPQNLSASRPQDRQFILSSKKLLLSDSGFYLCAWGLWRDTGELFFGEGSRLTVL.

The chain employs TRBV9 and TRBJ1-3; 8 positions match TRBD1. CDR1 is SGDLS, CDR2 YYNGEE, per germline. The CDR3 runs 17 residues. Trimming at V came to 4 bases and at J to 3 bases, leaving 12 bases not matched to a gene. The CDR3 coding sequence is TGTGCCAGCAGCACGGACCACAGGGGGTTGAATGGAAACACCATATATTTT. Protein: CASSTDHRGLNGNTIYF.

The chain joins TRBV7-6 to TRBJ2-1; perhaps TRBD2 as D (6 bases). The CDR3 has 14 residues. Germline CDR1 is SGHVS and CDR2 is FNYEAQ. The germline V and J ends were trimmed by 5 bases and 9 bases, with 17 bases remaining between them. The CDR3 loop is CASSTGTGVREQFF. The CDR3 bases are TGTGCCAGCAGCACCGGGACTGGGGTACGTGAGCAGTTCTTC.

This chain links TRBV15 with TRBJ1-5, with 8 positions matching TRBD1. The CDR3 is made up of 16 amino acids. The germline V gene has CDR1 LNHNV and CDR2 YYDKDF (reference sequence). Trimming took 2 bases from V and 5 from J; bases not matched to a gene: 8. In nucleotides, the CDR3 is TGTGCCACCAGCAGATCTTACGGACAGGGAGATCAGCCCCAGCATTTT. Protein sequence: CATSRSYGQGDQPQHF.

The DNA for the CDR3 is TGTGCCAGCAGCTTAGTGGGCATTGACAATGAGCAGTTCTTC. It is translated as CASSLVGIDNEQFF. The chain couples TRBV11-2 to TRBJ2-1, with D unclear. Germline CDR1 reads SGHAT; CDR2 reads FQNNGV. The V end lost 1 base, the J end lost 5 bases, and 9 bases lay between the germline ends. This CDR3 has 14 amino acids.

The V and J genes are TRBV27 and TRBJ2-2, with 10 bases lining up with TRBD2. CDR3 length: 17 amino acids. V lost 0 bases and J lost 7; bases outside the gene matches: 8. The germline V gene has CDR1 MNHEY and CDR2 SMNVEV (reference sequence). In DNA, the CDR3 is TGTGCCAGCAGTTTATCGGTTCTAGCGGGAGAACTCGGGGAGCTGTTTTTT. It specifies CASSLSVLAGELGELFF.

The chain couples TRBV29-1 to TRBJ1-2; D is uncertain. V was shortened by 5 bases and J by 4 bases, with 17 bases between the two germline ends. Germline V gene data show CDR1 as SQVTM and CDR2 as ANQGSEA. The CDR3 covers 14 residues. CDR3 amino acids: CSVTKRLAGYGYTF. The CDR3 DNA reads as TGCAGCGTTACAAAACGCCTAGCCGGCTATGGCTACACCTTC.

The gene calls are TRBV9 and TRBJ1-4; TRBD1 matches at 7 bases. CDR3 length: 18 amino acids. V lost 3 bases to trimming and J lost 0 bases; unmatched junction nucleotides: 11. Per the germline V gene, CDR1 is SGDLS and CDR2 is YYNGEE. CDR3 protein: CASSAGQPGAATNEKLFF. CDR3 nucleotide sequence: TGTGCCAGCAGCGCGGGACAGCCAGGTGCGGCAACTAATGAAAAACTGTTTTTT.

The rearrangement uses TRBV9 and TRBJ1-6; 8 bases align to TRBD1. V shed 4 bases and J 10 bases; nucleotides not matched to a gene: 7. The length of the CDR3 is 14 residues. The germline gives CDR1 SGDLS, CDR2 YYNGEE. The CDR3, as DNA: TGTGCCAGCAGCACCGGACAGGGAGAGTCACCCCTCCACTTT. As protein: CASSTGQGESPLHF.

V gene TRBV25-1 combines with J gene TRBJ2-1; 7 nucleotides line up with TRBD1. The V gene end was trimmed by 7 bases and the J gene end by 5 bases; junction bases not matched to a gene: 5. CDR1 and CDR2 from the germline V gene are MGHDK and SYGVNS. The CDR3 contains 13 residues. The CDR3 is CASKKGGDNEQFF. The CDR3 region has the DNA TGTGCCAGCAAGAAAGGGGGCGACAATGAGCAGTTCTTC.

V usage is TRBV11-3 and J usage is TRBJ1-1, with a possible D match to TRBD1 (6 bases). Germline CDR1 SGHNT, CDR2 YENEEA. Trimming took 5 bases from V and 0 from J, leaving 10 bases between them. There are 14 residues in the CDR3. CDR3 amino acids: CASSPGAMNTEAFF. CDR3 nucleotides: TGTGCCAGCAGCCCAGGGGCCATGAACACTGAAGCTTTCTTT. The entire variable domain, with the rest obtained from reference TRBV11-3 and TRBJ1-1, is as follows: EAGVVQSPRYKIIEKKQPVAFWCNPISGHNTLYWYLQNLGQGPELLIRYENEEAVDDSQLPKDRFSAERLKGVDSTLKIQPAELGDSAVYLCASSPGAMNTEAFFGQGTRLTVV.

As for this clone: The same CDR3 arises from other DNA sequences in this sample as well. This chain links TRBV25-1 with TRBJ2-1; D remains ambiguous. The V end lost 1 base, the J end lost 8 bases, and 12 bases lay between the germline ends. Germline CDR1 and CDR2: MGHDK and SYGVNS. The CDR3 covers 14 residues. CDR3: CASSESRSMDEQFF. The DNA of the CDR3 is TGTGCCAGCAGTGAATCACGGAGTATGGATGAGCAGTTCTTC.

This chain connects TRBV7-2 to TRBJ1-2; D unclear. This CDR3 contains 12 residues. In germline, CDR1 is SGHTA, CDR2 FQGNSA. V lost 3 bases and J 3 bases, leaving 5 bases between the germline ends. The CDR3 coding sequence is TGTGCCAGCAGCTTCCAGGACTATGGCTACACCTTC. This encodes CASSFQDYGYTF.

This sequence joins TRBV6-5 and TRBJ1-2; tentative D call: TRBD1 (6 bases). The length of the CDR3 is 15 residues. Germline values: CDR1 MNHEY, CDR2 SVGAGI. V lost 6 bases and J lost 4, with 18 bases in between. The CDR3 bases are TGTGCCAGCAGGAAGGACAGCACCACTCTCTATGGCTACACCTTC. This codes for CASRKDSTTLYGYTF.

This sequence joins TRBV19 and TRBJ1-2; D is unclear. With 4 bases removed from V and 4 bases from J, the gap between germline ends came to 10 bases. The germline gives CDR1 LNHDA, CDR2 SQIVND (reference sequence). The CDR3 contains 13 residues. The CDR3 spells CASSNEVAYGYTF. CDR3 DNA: TGTGCCAGTAGTAACGAGGTTGCCTATGGCTACACCTTC.

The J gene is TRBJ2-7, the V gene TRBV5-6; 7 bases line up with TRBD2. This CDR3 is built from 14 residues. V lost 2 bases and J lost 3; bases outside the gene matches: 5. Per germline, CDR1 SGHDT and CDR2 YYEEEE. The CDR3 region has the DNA TGTGCCAGCAGCTTCAGCGGGATAAACTACGAGCAGTACTTC. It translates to CASSFSGINYEQYF.

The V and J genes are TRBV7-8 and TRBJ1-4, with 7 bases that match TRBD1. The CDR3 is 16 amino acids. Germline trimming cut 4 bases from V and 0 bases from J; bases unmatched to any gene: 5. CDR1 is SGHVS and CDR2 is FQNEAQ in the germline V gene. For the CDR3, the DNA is TGTGCCAGCAGCTCAGGGGGGACGGCAACTAATGAAAAACTGTTTTTT. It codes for CASSSGGTATNEKLFF.

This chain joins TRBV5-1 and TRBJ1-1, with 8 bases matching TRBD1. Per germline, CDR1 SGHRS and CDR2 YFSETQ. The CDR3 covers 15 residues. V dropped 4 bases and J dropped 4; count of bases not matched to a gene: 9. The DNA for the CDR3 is TGCGCCAGCAGCACCGGACAGGGATATGGCACTGAAGCTTTCTTT. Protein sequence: CASSTGQGYGTEAFF.

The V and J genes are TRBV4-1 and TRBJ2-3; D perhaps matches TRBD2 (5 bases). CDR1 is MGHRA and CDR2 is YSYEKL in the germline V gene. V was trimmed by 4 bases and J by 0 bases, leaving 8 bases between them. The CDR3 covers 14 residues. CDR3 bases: TGCGCCAGCAGCCCATGGACTAGCACAGATACGCAGTATTTT. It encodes CASSPWTSTDTQYF.

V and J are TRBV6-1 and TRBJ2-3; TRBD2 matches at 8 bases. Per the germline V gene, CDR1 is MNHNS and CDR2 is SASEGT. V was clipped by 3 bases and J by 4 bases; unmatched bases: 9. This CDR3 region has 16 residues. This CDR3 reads CASSEMAGGNADTQYF. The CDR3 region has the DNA TGTGCCAGCAGTGAGATGGCGGGAGGAAACGCAGATACGCAGTATTTT.

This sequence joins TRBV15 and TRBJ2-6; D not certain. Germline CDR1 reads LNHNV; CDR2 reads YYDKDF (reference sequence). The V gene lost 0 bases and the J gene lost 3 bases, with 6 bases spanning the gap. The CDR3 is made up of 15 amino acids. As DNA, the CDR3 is TGTGCCACCAGCAGAGACAGGATTGGGGCCAACGTCCTGACTTTC. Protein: CATSRDRIGANVLTF.

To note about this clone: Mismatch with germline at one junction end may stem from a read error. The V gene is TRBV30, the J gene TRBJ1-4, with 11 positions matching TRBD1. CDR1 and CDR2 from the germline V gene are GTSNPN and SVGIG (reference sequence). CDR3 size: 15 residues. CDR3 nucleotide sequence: TGTGCCGGGAGTCCAGGACAGGGGGCAGGAGAAAAACTGTTTTTT. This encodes CAGSPGQGAGEKLFF.